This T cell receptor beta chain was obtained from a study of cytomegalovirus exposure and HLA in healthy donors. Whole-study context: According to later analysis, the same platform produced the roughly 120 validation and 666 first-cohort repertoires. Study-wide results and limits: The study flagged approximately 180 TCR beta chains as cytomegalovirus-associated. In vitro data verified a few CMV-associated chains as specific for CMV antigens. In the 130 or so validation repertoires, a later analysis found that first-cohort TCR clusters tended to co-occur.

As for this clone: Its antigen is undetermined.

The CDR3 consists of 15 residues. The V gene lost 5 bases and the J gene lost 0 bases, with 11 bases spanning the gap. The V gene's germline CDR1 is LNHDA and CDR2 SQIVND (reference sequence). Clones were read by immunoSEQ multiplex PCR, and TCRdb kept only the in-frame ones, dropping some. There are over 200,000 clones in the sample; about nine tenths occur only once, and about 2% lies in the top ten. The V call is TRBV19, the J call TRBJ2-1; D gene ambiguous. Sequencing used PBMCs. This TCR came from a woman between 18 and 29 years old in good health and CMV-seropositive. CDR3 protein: CASSPKPSSYNEQFF. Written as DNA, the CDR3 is TGTGCCAGTAGTCCCAAACCGAGCTCCTACAATGAGCAGTTCTTC.